A single TCR beta chain is shown here with its context. This entry belongs to a study of blood T cell repertoires in COVID-19. Methods used by the authors: The assay estimated nucleated cells by amplifying reference gene primers. TCRdb keeps only in-frame clones here, not all; method: immunoSEQ multiplex PCR. That table furnishes V, J and clone size, whereas the DNA furnished D and trimming. The sample has hundreds of thousands of clones, 80% to 90% seen once. This CDR3 region has 13 residues. J lost 3 bases, V lost 4 bases, and 3 bases had no gene match. Germline V gene sequence: CDR1 SGHNT, CDR2 YYREEE (reference sequence).

The sequence derives from a woman aged 25 to 39 with active or convalescent COVID-19. This sequence joins TRBV5-4 and TRBJ1-1; 7 bases map to TRBD1. The sequenced material came from peripheral blood. Written as DNA, the CDR3 is TGTGCCAGCAGCCAAGACAGGGACACTGAAGCTTTCTTT. Amino acids: CASSQDRDTEAFF.